The 32 T cell receptor beta chains reported below all come from one sample, sequenced in a study of metastatic and nonmetastatic thyroid tumors. TCRdb reprocessed the PCR reads using MiXCR. The data contain about 20,000 clones, nearly 25% of them singletons. Not a single patient had been given any form of treatment at any point before undergoing thyroid surgery. Sequenced input: tumor tissue. The source is a female donor with papillary thyroid cancer or a benign thyroid nodule (not recorded which). Some clones in this sample may be carry-over from other donors' samples.

This clone came up many times. A read error may account for a junction end that differs from germline. V gene TRBV28 combines with J gene TRBJ2-7; the D gene is possibly TRBD2 (6 bases). The CDR3 runs to 13 residues. Germline V CDR1 and CDR2: MDHEN, SYDVKM. CDR3 in amino acids: CASSPGTDYKQYF. The CDR3 DNA reads TGTGCCAGCAGTCCCGGGACTGACTACAAGCAGTACTTC.

This clone showed up many times. This chain's CDR3 is CASSLYGTDTQYF. The DNA of the CDR3 is TGTGCCAGCAGCTTATACGGGACAGATACGCAGTATTTT. The rearrangement joins TRBV7-3 to TRBJ2-3; D gene uncertain. This CDR3 has 13 residues. Germline-derived CDR1 and CDR2 are SGHTA and FQGTGA. V was shortened by 2 bases and J by 3 bases, with 6 bases between the two germline ends.

This clone was picked up many times. The chain is built from TRBV11-2 and TRBJ2-5; 13 nucleotides agree with TRBD2. The V gene end was trimmed by 5 bases and the J gene end by 4 bases; junction bases not matched to a gene: 16. Germline values: CDR1 SGHAT, CDR2 FQNNGV. This CDR3 region has 19 residues. CDR3 nucleotides: TGTGCCAGCAGCCGAATACGACTAGCGGGAGGAAGCCGGCCAGAGACCCAGTACTTC. Residues: CASSRIRLAGGSRPETQYF.

J is TRBJ1-4 and V is TRBV18; 9 nucleotides agree with TRBD1. Losses at the gene ends were 6 bases for V and 10 bases for J; bases not matched to a gene: 12. Germline V gives CDR1 KGHSH, CDR2 LQKENI. The CDR3 consists of 15 residues. The CDR3 here is CASSPTGTGFLKLFF. CDR3 nucleotide sequence: TGTGCCAGCTCTCCTACCGGGACAGGGTTCCTAAAACTGTTTTTT.

V is TRBV5-1 and J is TRBJ1-1; a weak D match, TRBD1 (5 bases). V lost 4 bases and J 3 bases, leaving 13 bases between the germline ends. Germline V gene lookup returns CDR1 SGHRS and CDR2 YFSETQ. This CDR3 spans 14 amino acids. The CDR3 nucleotides are TGCGCCAGCAGCGAGACAGACTCATACACTGAAGCTTTCTTT. Translated: CASSETDSYTEAFF.

This clone was seen repeatedly, ten times or more. The sample contains more than one DNA sequence encoding this CDR3. The CDR3 region has the DNA TGTGCCAGCAGTGAAACAGGGTCCTCCACAGATACGCAGTATTTT. Protein sequence: CASSETGSSTDTQYF. V is TRBV2 and J is TRBJ2-3; tentatively, D is TRBD1 (6 bases). The CDR3 totals 15 residues. Trimming shortened V by 2 bases and J by 2 bases, and 11 bases separated the two germline ends. Per germline, CDR1 SNHLY and CDR2 FYNNEI.

This clone showed up many times. The genes are TRBV28 and TRBJ2-2, with 11 nucleotides matching TRBD1. The CDR3 runs 15 residues. The V and J ends lost 4 bases and 4 bases, in that order; junction bases with no gene match: 2. CDR1 and CDR2 (germline): MDHEN, SYDVKM. The CDR3 DNA follows: TGTGCCAGCAGTTCCGGGACAGGGGGCACCGGGGAGCTGTTTTTT. It encodes CASSSGTGGTGELFF.

This clone has a count of ten or more. The chain joins TRBV15 to TRBJ2-7; 8 bases line up with TRBD1. Germline V gene lookup returns CDR1 LNHNV and CDR2 YYDKDF (reference sequence). This CDR3 region has 15 residues. V lost 0 bases, J lost 1 base, and 2 bases stayed unmatched. As DNA, the CDR3 is TGTGCCACCAGCAGAGACAGGGGGCAATCCTACGAGCAGTACTTC. This codes for CATSRDRGQSYEQYF. Filled out from reference TRBV15 and TRBJ2-7, the complete variable domain reads DAMVIQNPRYQVTQFGKPVTLSCSQTLNHNVMYWYQQKSSQAPKLLFHYYDKDFNNEADTPDNFQSRRPNTSFCFLDIRSPGLGDTAMYLCATSRDRGQSYEQYFGPGTRLTVT.

This clone was seen many times. V gene TRBV5-6 combines with J gene TRBJ1-6; perhaps TRBD1 as D (5 bases). This CDR3 has 12 amino acids. V lost 1 base to trimming and J lost 16 bases, with 12 bases between them. CDR1 and CDR2 from the germline V gene are SGHDT and YYEEEE. Written as DNA, the CDR3 is TGTGCCAGCAGCTTGATAGGGACCGCTCTCCACTTT. Translated, it gives CASSLIGTALHF.

At least ten counts were recorded for this clone. The chain links TRBV9 to TRBJ2-7; D is possibly TRBD2 (5 bases). There are 15 residues in the CDR3. Germline V CDR1 and CDR2: SGDLS, YYNGEE. Deletions cut 0 bases from V and 4 bases from J, with 14 bases between. CDR3 in amino acids: CASSVDGGSQYEQYF. The DNA of the CDR3 is TGTGCCAGCAGCGTAGACGGCGGGTCCCAGTACGAGCAGTACTTC.

This clone is labeled as medium-sized. The V call is TRBV28, the J call TRBJ1-5; the D gene is possibly TRBD1 (6 bases). The V gene's germline CDR1 is MDHEN and CDR2 SYDVKM. The CDR3 has 13 amino acids. Trimming stripped 5 bases from V and 7 bases from J, with 12 bases between. The CDR3 bases are TGTGCCAGCAGTCGGACAGTGGAGCAGCCCCAGCATTTT. It yields the protein CASSRTVEQPQHF.

This clone was seen repeatedly, ten times or more. The chain carries TRBV14 and TRBJ2-3; the D is unclear. This CDR3 has 17 residues. V gave up 0 bases and J gave up 2 bases, with 15 bases separating them. Germline V gene sequence: CDR1 SGHDN, CDR2 FVKESK. The CDR3 bases are TGTGCCAGCAGCCAAGATAGTAGGACCCCCTCCACAGATACGCAGTATTTT. Its protein product is CASSQDSRTPSTDTQYF.

In its sample, this clone was seen many times. This chain joins TRBV7-2 and TRBJ2-2, with 8 positions matching TRBD2. V dropped 6 bases and J dropped 5; count of bases not matched to a gene: 14. Germline loops: CDR1 SGHTA, CDR2 FQGNSA. The CDR3 spans 17 residues. The CDR3 sequence is CASRPRGGGGETGELFF. CDR3 nucleotides: TGTGCCAGCAGGCCCCGGGGGGGTGGGGGAGAGACCGGGGAGCTGTTTTTT.

There are many counts of this clone. The rearrangement links TRBV15 to TRBJ2-2, with TRBD2 identical over 7 bases. This CDR3 spans 18 amino acids. The germline CDR1 and CDR2 sequences are LNHNV and YYDKDF (reference sequence). J gave up 7 bases and V 8 bases, and 22 bases lay outside the gene matches. The CDR3 here is CATGEGTAGLPGSGELFF. In nucleotides, the CDR3 is TGTGCCACCGGGGAGGGCACTGCGGGACTCCCAGGGAGCGGGGAGCTGTTTTTT.

This clone was seen ten or more times. The genes are TRBV7-2 and TRBJ1-5, with 7 positions matching TRBD1. The V gene end was trimmed by 4 bases and the J gene end by 7 bases; junction bases not matched to a gene: 13. CDR1 is SGHTA, CDR2 FQGNSA, per germline. This CDR3 is 16 amino acids long. CDR3 sequence (DNA): TGTGCCAGCAGCTACCACGGACAGGAGACTGGACAGCCCCAGCATTTT. Its protein is CASSYHGQETGQPQHF.

This clone was recorded many times. The CDR3 spells CASSLVSTGRGYEQYF. For the CDR3, the DNA is TGTGCCAGCAGCTTAGTCTCGACGGGGAGAGGTTACGAGCAGTACTTC. The V and J genes are TRBV11-2 and TRBJ2-7; D may be TRBD2 (5 bases). Per the germline V gene, CDR1 is SGHAT and CDR2 is FQNNGV. V shed 1 base and J shed 4 bases, with 17 bases lying between them. There are 16 residues in the CDR3.

This clone was observed once. This chain uses TRBV5-1 with TRBJ2-3, with a weak D call TRBD2 (6 bases). Germline V gives CDR1 SGHRS, CDR2 YFSETQ. The CDR3 sequence is 15 residues long. Trimming removed 0 bases at V and 3 bases at J, with 11 bases between. CDR3 region: CASSLAPGVTDTQYF. The CDR3 bases are TGCGCCAGCAGCTTGGCCCCGGGAGTGACAGATACGCAGTATTTT.

This clone qualifies as medium-sized (0.01 to 0.1%). The CDR3 region has the DNA TGTGCCAGCAGTTACTCGAGAGGGAACACAGATACGCAGTATTTT. This sequence encodes CASSYSRGNTDTQYF. The chain has TRBV6-6 and TRBJ2-3, with D tentatively TRBD2 (5 bases). This CDR3 contains 15 residues. Trimming took 0 bases from V and 2 from J, leaving 9 bases between them. Per the germline V gene, CDR1 is MNHNY and CDR2 is SVGAGI (reference sequence).

This clone has a count of ten or more. This sequence joins TRBV7-3 and TRBJ1-4; D gene uncertain. CDR3 length: 15 residues. V lost 7 bases and J 10 bases, leaving 22 bases between the germline ends. CDR1 and CDR2 from the germline V gene are SGHTA and FQGTGA. CDR3 DNA sequence: TGTGCCAGCATCAACCCCCCCCATGGGTCGGGAAAACTGTTTTTT. This encodes CASINPPHGSGKLFF.

In its sample, this clone was seen a few times. The chain carries TRBV28 and TRBJ1-6, with D perhaps TRBD1 (5 bases). V lost 4 bases and J 19 bases, leaving 23 bases between the germline ends. The CDR3 sequence is 14 residues long. CDR1 and CDR2 (germline): MDHEN, SYDVKM. The CDR3 protein is CASSSGTRGSHLHF. The CDR3, as DNA: TGTGCCAGCAGTTCCGGGACGCGGGGTTCACACCTGCACTTT.

This clone was counted many times. This chain links TRBV19 with TRBJ2-5, with 13 bases lining up with TRBD2. The CDR3 spans 14 residues. J was trimmed by 9 bases and V by 5 bases; bases with no gene match: 6. Germline CDR1 LNHDA, CDR2 SQIVND (reference sequence). CDR3 in DNA: TGTGCCAGTAGTCCAAGACTAGCGGGAGGTTCCCAGTACTTC. Its translation: CASSPRLAGGSQYF.

The V and J genes are TRBV5-1 and TRBJ1-3, with D possibly TRBD1 on 5 matching bases. V gave up 0 bases and J gave up 4 bases, with 17 bases separating them. The CDR3 extends over 17 amino acids. Germline CDR1 and CDR2: SGHRS and YFSETQ. The CDR3 sequence is CASSLGSGPKLGNTIYF. CDR3 nucleotides: TGCGCCAGCAGCTTGGGCTCAGGGCCTAAACTCGGAAACACCATATATTTT.

This clone was seen only a few times. The V and J genes are TRBV12-3 or TRBV12-4 and TRBJ1-4; D remains ambiguous. Trimming stripped 7 bases from V and 8 bases from J, with 14 bases between. The CDR3 covers 13 residues. CDR3 region: CASKVQESEKLFF. For the CDR3, the DNA is TGTGCCAGCAAGGTCCAGGAATCCGAAAAACTGTTTTTT.

This clone was picked up a small number of times. V is TRBV20-1 and J is TRBJ1-2; 9 nucleotides align to TRBD1. The CDR3 covers 15 residues. After removal of 0 bases from V and 2 bases from J, the junction contained 4 bases not matched to a gene. Germline loops: CDR1 DFQATT, CDR2 SNEGSKA (reference sequence). As DNA, the CDR3 is TGCAGTGCTAGAGAAACAGGGGGCGCAAACTATGGCTACACCTTC. Translated, it gives CSARETGGANYGYTF.

This clone was counted between two and nine times. This chain links TRBV19 with TRBJ1-1; maybe TRBD1 (6 bases). Trimming removed 6 bases at V and 4 bases at J, with 12 bases between. This CDR3 has 13 amino acids. The germline CDR1 and CDR2 sequences are LNHDA and SQIVND (reference sequence). CDR3 in DNA: TGTGCCAGTAGCCTCACAGGGATCACTGAAGCTTTCTTT. Its protein product is CASSLTGITEAFF.

This chain joins TRBV27 and TRBJ1-1; D remains unclear. Germline V lookup: CDR1 MNHEY, CDR2 SMNVEV (reference sequence). With 1 base removed from V and 0 bases from J, the gap between germline ends came to 3 bases. This CDR3 spans 13 amino acids. CDR3 protein: CASSLFLNTEAFF. Here the CDR3 DNA reads TGTGCCAGCAGTTTATTCCTGAACACTGAAGCTTTCTTT.

This clone ranks as medium-sized. J is TRBJ1-3 and V is TRBV6-1; no firm D call. Trimming left V 1 base short and J 2 bases short, with 12 bases between. The germline V gene encodes CDR1 MNHNS and CDR2 SASEGT. CDR3 length: 16 residues. DNA for the CDR3: TGTGCCAGCAGTGAAGGCTTACTCTACACTGGAAACACCATATATTTT. This codes for CASSEGLLYTGNTIYF.

This clone was detected many times. The V call is TRBV24-1, the J call TRBJ2-3; 7 nucleotides match TRBD2. Unmatched junction bases numbered 14, after V lost 9 bases and J lost 3 bases. The germline gives CDR1 KGHDR, CDR2 SFDVKD. CDR3 size: 16 residues. For the CDR3, the DNA is TGTGCCACCTCCCACTTTGAGGCGGGAGAAACAGATACGCAGTATTTT. Translating it yields CATSHFEAGETDTQYF.

In the case of this clone: The final CDR3 position lacks the conserved phenylalanine or tryptophan, pointing to a likely read error. This rearrangement joins TRBV5-1 to TRBJ2-3; D is unresolved. Germline lookup yields CDR1 SGHRS and CDR2 YFSETQ. Trimming took off 4 bases at V and 0 bases at J, with 6 bases between the two ends. The CDR3 totals 13 residues. CDR3 DNA: TGCGCCAGCAGCGGCGTTAGCACAGATACGCAGTATCTT. Translating it yields CASSGVSTDTQYL.

This clone has ten or more counts. This chain links TRBV6-5 with TRBJ1-1; 8 nucleotides match TRBD1. J lost 6 bases, V lost 2 bases, and 8 bases had no gene match. Germline CDR1 and CDR2: MNHEY and SVGAGI. The CDR3 is 15 amino acids. CDR3 protein: CASSYQGAPGAEAFF. The CDR3 DNA follows: TGTGCCAGCAGTTACCAGGGGGCCCCTGGGGCTGAAGCTTTCTTT.

This clone was detected many times. Possible read error: a much larger clone is one base away. The chain couples TRBV24-1 to TRBJ2-1, with TRBD1 matching over 10 bases. CDR3 length equals 15 residues. The junction had 7 bases not matched to a gene; V was cut back by 3 bases and J by 9 bases. From germline, CDR1 is KGHDR and CDR2 SFDVKD. CDR3 sequence: CATSDTGQGGTEQFF. In DNA form, the CDR3 reads TGTGCCACCAGTGATACCGGACAGGGGGGGACTGAGCAGTTCTTC.

In DNA form, the CDR3 reads TGTGCCAGCAGTGGCGCCCAGGGGAGGAAGGTTAATGAGCAGTTCTTC. As protein: CASSGAQGRKVNEQFF. This rearrangement joins TRBV28 to TRBJ2-1; D may correspond to TRBD1 or TRBD2 (6 bases each). CDR1 MDHEN and CDR2 SYDVKM come from the germline V gene. CDR3 length: 16 residues. V was shortened by 5 bases and J by 7 bases, with 21 bases between the two germline ends.